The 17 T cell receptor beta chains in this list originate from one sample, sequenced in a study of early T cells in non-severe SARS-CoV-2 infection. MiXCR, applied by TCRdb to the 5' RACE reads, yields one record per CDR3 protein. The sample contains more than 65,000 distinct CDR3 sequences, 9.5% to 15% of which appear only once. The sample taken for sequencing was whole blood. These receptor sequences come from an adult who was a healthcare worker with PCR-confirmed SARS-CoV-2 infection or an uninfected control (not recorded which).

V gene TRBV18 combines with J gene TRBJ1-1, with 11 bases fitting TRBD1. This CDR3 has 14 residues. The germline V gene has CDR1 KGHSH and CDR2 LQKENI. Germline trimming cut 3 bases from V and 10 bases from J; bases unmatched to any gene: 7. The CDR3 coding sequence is TGTGCCAGCTCACCCGAGGACAGGGGGCTCGGAGCTTTCTTT. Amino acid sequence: CASSPEDRGLGAFF. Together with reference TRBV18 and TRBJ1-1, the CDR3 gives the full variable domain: NAGVMQNPRHLVRRRGQEARLRCSPMKGHSHVYWYRQLPEEGLKFMVYLQKENIIDESGMPKERFSAEFPKEGPSILRIQQVVRGDSAAYFCASSPEDRGLGAFFGQGTRLTVV.

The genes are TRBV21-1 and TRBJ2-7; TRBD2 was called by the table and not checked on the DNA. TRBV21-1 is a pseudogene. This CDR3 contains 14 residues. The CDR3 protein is CASSKAGTSGGKHF. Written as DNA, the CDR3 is TGTGCCAGCAGCAAAGCGGGTACTAGCGGGGGGAAGCACTTC.

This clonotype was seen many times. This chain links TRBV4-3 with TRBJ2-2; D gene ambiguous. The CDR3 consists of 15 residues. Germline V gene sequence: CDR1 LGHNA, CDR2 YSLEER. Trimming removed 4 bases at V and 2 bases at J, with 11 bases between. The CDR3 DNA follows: TGCGCCAGCAGCCCATCACTCTTTAACACCGGGGAGCTGTTTTTT. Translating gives CASSPSLFNTGELFF.

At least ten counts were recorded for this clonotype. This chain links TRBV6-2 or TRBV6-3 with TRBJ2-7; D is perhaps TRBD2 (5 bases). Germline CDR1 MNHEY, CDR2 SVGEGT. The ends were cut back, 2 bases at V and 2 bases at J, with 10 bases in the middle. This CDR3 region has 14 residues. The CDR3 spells CASSYGMEAYEQYF. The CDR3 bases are TGTGCCAGCAGTTACGGAATGGAGGCCTACGAGCAGTACTTC.

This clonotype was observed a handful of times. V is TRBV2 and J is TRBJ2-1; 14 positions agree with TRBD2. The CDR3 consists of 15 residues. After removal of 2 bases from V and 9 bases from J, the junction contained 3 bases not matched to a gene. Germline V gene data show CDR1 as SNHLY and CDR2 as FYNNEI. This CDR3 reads CASSERLAGGGEQFF. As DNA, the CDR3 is TGTGCCAGCAGTGAACGACTAGCGGGAGGGGGTGAGCAGTTCTTC.

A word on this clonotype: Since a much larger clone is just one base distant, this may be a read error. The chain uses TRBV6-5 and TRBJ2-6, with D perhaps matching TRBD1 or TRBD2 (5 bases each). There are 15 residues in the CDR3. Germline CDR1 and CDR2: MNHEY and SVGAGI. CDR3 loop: CASSTRISGGNVLTF. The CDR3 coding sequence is TGTGCCAGCAGTACGAGGATCTCTGGGGGCAACGTCCTGACTTTC.

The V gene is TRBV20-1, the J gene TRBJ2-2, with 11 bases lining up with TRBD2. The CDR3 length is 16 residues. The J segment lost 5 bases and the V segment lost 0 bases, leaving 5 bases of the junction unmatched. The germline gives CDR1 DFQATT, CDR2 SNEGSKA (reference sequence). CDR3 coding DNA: TGCAGTGCTAGAGATGTACTAGCGGGAGATACCGGGGAGCTGTTTTTT. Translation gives CSARDVLAGDTGELFF.

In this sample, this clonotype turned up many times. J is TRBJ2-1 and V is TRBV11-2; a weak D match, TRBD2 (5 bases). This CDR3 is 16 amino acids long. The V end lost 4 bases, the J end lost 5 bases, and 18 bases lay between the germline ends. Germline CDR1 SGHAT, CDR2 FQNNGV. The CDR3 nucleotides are TGTGCCAGCAGCTCCGGTTGGGCGGGTACAAACAATGAGCAGTTCTTC. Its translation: CASSSGWAGTNNEQFF.

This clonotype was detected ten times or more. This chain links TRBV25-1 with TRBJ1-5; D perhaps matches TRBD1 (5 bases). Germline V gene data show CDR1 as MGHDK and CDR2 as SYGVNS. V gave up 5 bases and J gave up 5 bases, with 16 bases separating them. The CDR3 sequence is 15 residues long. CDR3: CASSPSEGSHQPQHF. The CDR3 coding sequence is TGTGCCAGCAGTCCCTCCGAGGGGTCCCATCAGCCCCAGCATTTT. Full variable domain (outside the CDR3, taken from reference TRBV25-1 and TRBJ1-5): EADIYQTPRYLVIGTGKKITLECSQTMGHDKMYWYQQDPGMELHLIHYSYGVNSTEKGDLSSESTVSRIRTEHFPLTLESARPSHTSQYLCASSPSEGSHQPQHFGDGTRLSIL.

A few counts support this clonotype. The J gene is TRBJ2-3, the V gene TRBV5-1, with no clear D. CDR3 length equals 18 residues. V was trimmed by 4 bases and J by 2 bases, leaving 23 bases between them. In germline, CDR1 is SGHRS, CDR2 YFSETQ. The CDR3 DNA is TGCGCCAGCAGCCAACCCTCCGGAGCCGAACGCGTCACAGATACGCAGTATTTT. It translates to CASSQPSGAERVTDTQYF.

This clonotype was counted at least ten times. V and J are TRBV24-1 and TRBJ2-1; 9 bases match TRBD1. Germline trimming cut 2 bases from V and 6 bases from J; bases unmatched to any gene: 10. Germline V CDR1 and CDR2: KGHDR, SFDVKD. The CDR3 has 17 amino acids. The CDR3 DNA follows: TGTGCCACCAGTGATTCCTACCGTAGGACAGGGGTCAATGAGCAGTTCTTC. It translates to CATSDSYRRTGVNEQFF.

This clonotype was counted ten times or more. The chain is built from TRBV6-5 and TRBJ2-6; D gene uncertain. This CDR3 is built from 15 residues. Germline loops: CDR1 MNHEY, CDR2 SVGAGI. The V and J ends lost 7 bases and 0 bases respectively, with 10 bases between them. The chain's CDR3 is CASTSIVSGANVLTF. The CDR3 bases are TGTGCCAGCACCTCTATCGTCTCTGGGGCCAACGTCCTGACTTTC.

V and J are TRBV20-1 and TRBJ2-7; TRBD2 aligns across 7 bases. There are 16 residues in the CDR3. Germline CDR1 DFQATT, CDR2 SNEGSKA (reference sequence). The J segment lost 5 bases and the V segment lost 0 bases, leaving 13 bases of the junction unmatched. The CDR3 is CSARDLRHKGLNEQYF. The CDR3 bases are TGCAGTGCTAGAGATCTACGGCACAAGGGACTAAACGAGCAGTACTTC.

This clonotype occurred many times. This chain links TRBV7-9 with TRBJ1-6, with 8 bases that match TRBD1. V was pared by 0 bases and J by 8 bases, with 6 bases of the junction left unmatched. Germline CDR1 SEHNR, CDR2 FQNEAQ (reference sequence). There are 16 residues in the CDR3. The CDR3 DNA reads TGTGCCAGCAGCTTAGCTCAGGGGGCAAAGGATTCACCCCTCCACTTT. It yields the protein CASSLAQGAKDSPLHF.

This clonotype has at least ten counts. The CDR3 reads CASSAARGSGNEQFF. CDR3 DNA: TGTGCCAGCAGTGCCGCTCGGGGTAGTGGAAATGAGCAGTTCTTC. The genes are TRBV6-5 and TRBJ2-1; TRBD2 is a possible D gene (5 bases). Germline V lookup: CDR1 MNHEY, CDR2 SVGAGI. The germline V and J ends were trimmed by 5 bases and 7 bases, with 18 bases remaining between them. The CDR3 length is 15 residues.

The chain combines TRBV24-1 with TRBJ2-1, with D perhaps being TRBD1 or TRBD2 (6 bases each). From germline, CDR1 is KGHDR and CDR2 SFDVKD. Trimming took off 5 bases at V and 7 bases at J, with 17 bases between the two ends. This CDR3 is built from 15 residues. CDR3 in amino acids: CATSVPGDNENEQFF. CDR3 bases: TGTGCCACCAGTGTTCCGGGGGACAATGAGAATGAGCAGTTCTTC.

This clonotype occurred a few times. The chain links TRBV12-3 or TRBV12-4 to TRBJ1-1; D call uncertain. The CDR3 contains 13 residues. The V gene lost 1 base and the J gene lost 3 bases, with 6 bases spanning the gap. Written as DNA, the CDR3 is TGTGCCAGCAGTTTAGTTATCGACACTGAAGCTTTCTTT. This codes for CASSLVIDTEAFF.